The rows below give T cell receptor beta chains drawn from one sample of a study of blood T cells in healthy people across ages. TCRdb re-called the 5' RACE reads with MiXCR, one entry per CDR3 protein. This sample carries about 1.8 million distinct CDR3 sequences, 40% to 55% of them seen once, and the ten largest clones take 2.1%. The sequenced sample was blood. The receptor set was obtained from a middle-aged woman in good health. Both conserved end residues are part of each CDR3. D genes are given only for firm matches. The listing skips clone size in some rows; elsewhere it reads once, few, many or a size class.

clone_size: .
d_call: .
j_call: TRBJ1-1
v_call: TRBV18
cdr3_nt: TGTGCCAGCTCGGGTGGATGGACTGAAGCTTTCTTT
cdr3_aa: CASSGGWTEAFF

clone_size: .
d_call: .
j_call: TRBJ2-5
v_call: TRBV7-9
cdr3_nt: TGTGCCAGCAGCTTATCCGGTTTGGGGCAAGAGACCCAGTACTTC
cdr3_aa: CASSLSGLGQETQYF

clone_size: .
d_call: .
j_call: TRBJ2-1
v_call: TRBV20-1
cdr3_nt: TGCAGTACTAGCCCCCCGGCGGGGACCTACAATGAGCAGTTCTTC
cdr3_aa: CSTSPPAGTYNEQFF

clone_size: few
d_call: .
j_call: TRBJ1-2
v_call: TRBV12-3/TRBV12-4
cdr3_nt: TGTGCCAGCAGTTTGACAGAGCTTTATGGCTACACCTTC
cdr3_aa: CASSLTELYGYTF

clone_size: few
d_call: TRBD1
j_call: TRBJ2-4
v_call: TRBV6-4
cdr3_nt: TGTGCCAGCAGTGACAGGACAGGGGATGGAAACATTCAGTACTTC
cdr3_aa: CASSDRTGDGNIQYF

clone_size: .
d_call: .
j_call: TRBJ1-2
v_call: TRBV14
cdr3_nt: TGTGCCAGCAGCCCGCCAGCCCGTTCCTTCTATGGCTACACCTTC
cdr3_aa: CASSPPARSFYGYTF

clone_size: few
d_call: TRBD2
j_call: TRBJ2-3
v_call: TRBV7-7
cdr3_nt: TGTGCTAGCAGCTTGGGACTAGCGGGGGAAAGGGATACGCAGTATTTT
cdr3_aa: CASSLGLAGERDTQYF

clone_size: few
d_call: TRBD1
j_call: TRBJ2-7
v_call: TRBV5-6
cdr3_nt: TGTGCCAGCAGCCTGACAGGGAACGACGACGAGCAGTACTTC
cdr3_aa: CASSLTGNDDEQYF

clone_size: few
d_call: TRBD1
j_call: TRBJ2-4
v_call: TRBV6-5
cdr3_nt: TGTGCCAGCAGACCCGGACAGGGTATAAACATTCAGTACTTC
cdr3_aa: CASRPGQGINIQYF

clone_size: .
d_call: .
j_call: TRBJ2-1
v_call: TRBV7-9
cdr3_nt: TGTGCCAGCAGCCCGGACAGACCTGAGCAGTTCTTC
cdr3_aa: CASSPDRPEQFF

clone_size: once
d_call: .
j_call: TRBJ1-5
v_call: TRBV2
cdr3_nt: TGTGCCAGCAGTGAAGGTTACCGGACAGCGAGCAATCAGCCCCAGCATTTT
cdr3_aa: CASSEGYRTASNQPQHF

clone_size: .
d_call: .
j_call: TRBJ2-7
v_call: TRBV24-1
cdr3_nt: TGTGCCACCAGTGACCCTTTTATAAATGAGCAGTACTTC
cdr3_aa: CATSDPFINEQYF

clone_size: .
d_call: .
j_call: TRBJ2-1
v_call: TRBV4-3
cdr3_nt: TGCGCCAGCAGCCAGCAAACCACAGGGATCCATGAGCAGTTCTTC
cdr3_aa: CASSQQTTGIHEQFF

clone_size: few
d_call: .
j_call: TRBJ2-1
v_call: TRBV6-1
cdr3_nt: TGTGCCAGCACCCTATATGGGGGTAAGCGCAATGAGCAGTTCTTC
cdr3_aa: CASTLYGGKRNEQFF

clone_size: few
d_call: .
j_call: TRBJ2-7
v_call: TRBV6-2/TRBV6-3
cdr3_nt: TGTGCCAGCAGTTACTCACAGGTTCTCTCCTACGAGCAGTACTTC
cdr3_aa: CASSYSQVLSYEQYF

clone_size: many
d_call: .
j_call: TRBJ2-1
v_call: TRBV20-1
cdr3_nt: TGCAGTGCAAGGCGTGAATTGAGCTCCTACAATGAGCAGTTCTTC
cdr3_aa: CSARRELSSYNEQFF

clone_size: .
d_call: .
j_call: TRBJ2-1
v_call: TRBV28
cdr3_nt: TGTGCCAGCAGTTCAGTTCTGGTGGGGCGGTCCAATGAGCAGTTCTTC
cdr3_aa: CASSSVLVGRSNEQFF

clone_size: .
d_call: TRBD2
j_call: TRBJ2-5
v_call: TRBV3-1
cdr3_nt: TGTGTCAGCAGTTCAAGCGGGGGAGTACTCCAAGAGACCCAGTACTTC
cdr3_aa: CVSSSSGGVLQETQYF

clone_size: many
d_call: .
j_call: TRBJ2-5
v_call: TRBV29-1
cdr3_nt: TGCAGCGTTGGGGCAGGGAGAGAGACCCAGTACTTC
cdr3_aa: CSVGAGRETQYF

clone_size: .
d_call: .
j_call: TRBJ1-5
v_call: TRBV7-9
cdr3_nt: TGTGCCAGCAGCTTAGCGGGGGTGCGGGAAAGCAATCAGCCCCAGCATTTT
cdr3_aa: CASSLAGVRESNQPQHF

clone_size: few
d_call: .
j_call: TRBJ2-5
v_call: TRBV12-3/TRBV12-4
cdr3_nt: TGTGCCAGCAGCCTAACAATCGCAGAAGAGACCCAGTACTTC
cdr3_aa: CASSLTIAEETQYF

clone_size: few
d_call: .
j_call: TRBJ2-7
v_call: TRBV25-1
cdr3_nt: TGTGCCAGCAGACCGGAGGGGGCCTACTCGGACGAGCAGTACTTC
cdr3_aa: CASRPEGAYSDEQYF

clone_size: .
d_call: .
j_call: TRBJ2-5
v_call: TRBV28
cdr3_nt: TGTGCCAGCAGTCTACCTAGGATTGTGGAGACCCAGTACTTC
cdr3_aa: CASSLPRIVETQYF

clone_size: few
d_call: .
j_call: TRBJ2-1
v_call: TRBV7-2
cdr3_nt: TGTGCCAGCAGCTTGGAACATTTTGTAAACAATGAGCAGTTCTTC
cdr3_aa: CASSLEHFVNNEQFF

clone_size: .
d_call: .
j_call: TRBJ2-5
v_call: TRBV28
cdr3_nt: TGTGCCAGCAGTTTTGATCGGCAGGGAGAGACCCAGTACTTC
cdr3_aa: CASSFDRQGETQYF

clone_size: .
d_call: TRBD1
j_call: TRBJ2-4
v_call: TRBV20-1
cdr3_nt: TGCAGTGCTAGAGGCGACAGGGTTATAACGGGTCGGCGGAACATTCAGTACTTC
cdr3_aa: CSARGDRVITGRRNIQYF

clone_size: .
d_call: .
j_call: TRBJ2-3
v_call: TRBV27
cdr3_nt: TGTGCCAGTAGATATCTCACAGATACGCAGTATTTT
cdr3_aa: CASRYLTDTQYF

clone_size: few
d_call: .
j_call: TRBJ2-5
v_call: TRBV7-2
cdr3_nt: TGTGCCAGCAGAAAAGGGGGGGATGGGCAAGAGACCCAGTACTTC
cdr3_aa: CASRKGGDGQETQYF

clone_size: .
d_call: .
j_call: TRBJ2-5
v_call: TRBV2
cdr3_nt: TGTGCCAGCCAGACGAGCCCAGAGACCCAGTACTTC
cdr3_aa: CASQTSPETQYF

clone_size: once
d_call: .
j_call: TRBJ1-4
v_call: TRBV4-3
cdr3_nt: TGCGCCAGCAGCCAAGATGCGGGGGCTAGTGAAAAACTGTTTTTT
cdr3_aa: CASSQDAGASEKLFF

clone_size: many
d_call: .
j_call: TRBJ2-5
v_call: TRBV6-5
cdr3_nt: TGTGCCAGCAGTTTAATGTACCAAGAGACCCAGTACTTC
cdr3_aa: CASSLMYQETQYF

clone_size: .
d_call: .
j_call: TRBJ2-1
v_call: TRBV9
cdr3_nt: TGTGCCAGCAGCGTAGAGGCTTTCTACAATGAGCAGTTCTTC
cdr3_aa: CASSVEAFYNEQFF

clone_size: .
d_call: TRBD2
j_call: TRBJ2-5
v_call: TRBV5-6
cdr3_nt: TGTGCCAGCAGTGCTAGCGGGGGGGCTTTGGTGACCCAGTACTTC
cdr3_aa: CASSASGGALVTQYF

clone_size: once
d_call: .
j_call: TRBJ2-5
v_call: TRBV3-1
cdr3_nt: TGTGCCAGCAGCCTATCAGCAGGGACGGGGAAAGAGACCCAGTACTTC
cdr3_aa: CASSLSAGTGKETQYF

clone_size: .
d_call: TRBD2
j_call: TRBJ2-1
v_call: TRBV11-2
cdr3_nt: TGTGCCAGCAGCTCCAGGACTAGCGGGGGTAACTACAATGAGCAGTTCTTC
cdr3_aa: CASSSRTSGGNYNEQFF

clone_size: .
d_call: TRBD2
j_call: TRBJ2-1
v_call: TRBV7-2
cdr3_nt: TGTGCCAGCAGCTTAGAGCCAGCGGGGGCCAATGAGCAGTTCTTC
cdr3_aa: CASSLEPAGANEQFF

clone_size: .
d_call: TRBD1
j_call: TRBJ1-2
v_call: TRBV5-8
cdr3_nt: TGTGCCAGCAGCCTGGGACAGGGGAAAGGCTACACCTTC
cdr3_aa: CASSLGQGKGYTF

clone_size: .
d_call: TRBD1
j_call: TRBJ1-1
v_call: TRBV4-1
cdr3_nt: TGCGCCAGCAGCCAAGGGGACAGGGGGCTAGGGAACACTGAAGCTTTCTTT
cdr3_aa: CASSQGDRGLGNTEAFF

clone_size: few
d_call: .
j_call: TRBJ1-2
v_call: TRBV4-3
cdr3_nt: TGCGCCAGCAGCCAAGACGAGGGTGTTGGAGGCTACACCTTC
cdr3_aa: CASSQDEGVGGYTF

clone_size: few
d_call: TRBD1
j_call: TRBJ1-2
v_call: TRBV10-3
cdr3_nt: TGTGCCACGAATTCCCGGGACAGGGGACCAATTAGGGGCTACACCTTC
cdr3_aa: CATNSRDRGPIRGYTF

clone_size: .
d_call: .
j_call: TRBJ2-3
v_call: TRBV29-1
cdr3_nt: TGCAGCGTTGACGAGCGGCTTAAGGTAGATACGCGGTATTTT
cdr3_aa: CSVDERLKVDTRYF

clone_size: few
d_call: .
j_call: TRBJ1-2
v_call: TRBV18
cdr3_nt: TGTGCCAGCTCACCACGGGCAGGGGAGTCCTATGGCTACACCTTC
cdr3_aa: CASSPRAGESYGYTF

clone_size: few
d_call: .
j_call: TRBJ2-5
v_call: TRBV29-1
cdr3_nt: TGCAGCGTCCAGAAACAAGAGACCCAGTACTTC
cdr3_aa: CSVQKQETQYF

clone_size: .
d_call: TRBD2
j_call: TRBJ2-7
v_call: TRBV5-1
cdr3_nt: TGCGCCAGCAGCGCGGGGGAGGATGAGCAGTACTTC
cdr3_aa: CASSAGEDEQYF

clone_size: .
d_call: .
j_call: TRBJ1-6
v_call: TRBV6-2/TRBV6-3
cdr3_nt: TGTGCCAGCAGTTACGCCAGGGCAGACCGTAATTCACCCCTCCACTTT
cdr3_aa: CASSYARADRNSPLHF

clone_size: .
d_call: .
j_call: TRBJ2-4
v_call: TRBV4-3
cdr3_nt: TGCGCCGGCAGCCAAGGCAGAACGGACATTCAGTACTTC
cdr3_aa: CAGSQGRTDIQYF

clone_size: .
d_call: .
j_call: TRBJ1-2
v_call: TRBV7-2
cdr3_nt: TGTGCCAGCAGCTTAGAGGGGACCCTCGGGGGCTACACCTTC
cdr3_aa: CASSLEGTLGGYTF

clone_size: .
d_call: .
j_call: TRBJ2-7
v_call: TRBV11-2
cdr3_nt: TGTGCCAGCAGCTCTACGGGACATTCATATACCTACGAGCAGTACTTC
cdr3_aa: CASSSTGHSYTYEQYF

clone_size: .
d_call: .
j_call: TRBJ1-1
v_call: TRBV4-1
cdr3_nt: TGCGCCAGCAGCCAAGAACAAAATGACCCTATCGCTTTCTTT
cdr3_aa: CASSQEQNDPIAFF

clone_size: .
d_call: .
j_call: TRBJ1-5
v_call: TRBV20-1
cdr3_nt: TGCAGTGCTAGAGATATATCTAGGGCCGGTAGCAATCAGCCCCAGCATTTT
cdr3_aa: CSARDISRAGSNQPQHF

clone_size: .
d_call: TRBD1
j_call: TRBJ1-2
v_call: TRBV4-1
cdr3_nt: TGCGCCAGCAGCCAAGTGAGGACAGGGAACTATGGCTACACCTTC
cdr3_aa: CASSQVRTGNYGYTF

clone_size: .
d_call: .
j_call: TRBJ2-4
v_call: TRBV5-1
cdr3_nt: TGCGCCAGCAGCTTGGCATTGGGACTCGCCAAAAACATTCAGTACTTC
cdr3_aa: CASSLALGLAKNIQYF

clone_size: .
d_call: .
j_call: TRBJ2-1
v_call: TRBV29-1
cdr3_nt: TGCAGCCTGAAGACAGGGAGGACCAATGAGCAGTTCTTC
cdr3_aa: CSLKTGRTNEQFF

clone_size: .
d_call: .
j_call: TRBJ2-5
v_call: TRBV28
cdr3_nt: TGTGCCAGCGGAACTACAGGGAAGAGGGAGACCCAGTACTTC
cdr3_aa: CASGTTGKRETQYF